Sequencing of this TCR beta chain was carried out in a study of T cell repertoires in ileal Crohn's disease. The wider study: The M6 sample came from neoterminal ileum during colonoscopy after surgery.

Sequencing used immunoSEQ multiplex PCR; TCRdb keeps in-frame clones, though not all of them. This sample carries about 59,000 clones, around 90% of them seen once, and the ten largest clones take approximately 2%. Time point indicated: neoterminal ileum biopsy at postoperative endoscopy, about 6 months after surgery. The CDR3 loop spans 17 amino acids. Trimming pared 7 bases from V and 3 bases from J, leaving 24 bases between. Germline V gene sequence: CDR1 MNHEY, CDR2 SMNVEV (reference sequence). The chain is built from TRBV27 and TRBJ1-2; no reliable D call. The material sequenced was ileal tissue. The receptor's source is an adult with Crohn's disease. CDR3 coding DNA: TGTGCCAGCACCAAAAAGGGAGTAGCTTCCGGTTACTATGGCTACACCTTC. This sequence encodes CASTKKGVASGYYGYTF.